This TCR beta chain was documented in a study of a mutant IDH1 vaccine in newly diagnosed glioma. Background on the study: Radiotherapy alone preceded vaccination by 4-6 weeks; alternatively, vaccination started with temozolomide cycles. Beforehand, treatment had been radiotherapy, temozolomide, or both; the majority received both.

Assay used: immunoSEQ multiplex PCR; TCRdb lists only in-frame clones, some missing. There are tens of thousands of clones in the sample; roughly four fifths occur only once, and 3% to 3.5% lies in the top ten. The sample's time point: week 47, end of study. Vaccination used 300 ug of mutant IDH1 20-mer peptide per dose, with topical imiquimod. Each patient was administered eight vaccinations, scheduled in weeks 1, 3, 5, 7, 11, 15, 19 and 23. Germline V gene lookup returns CDR1 LNHNV and CDR2 YYDKDF (reference sequence). This CDR3 has 13 residues. V was shortened by 3 bases and J by 9 bases, with 13 bases between the two germline ends. Regarding this clone: Its antigen is still unknown.

The sequences come from PBMCs, collected from a glioma patient whose treatment included an IDH1 peptide vaccine. This clonotype originated in a woman in her forties or fifties with glioma. The gene calls are TRBV15 and TRBJ2-3; D unresolved. The CDR3 bases are TGTGCCACCAGCAGCGCTACAGAAGTCACGCAGTATTTT. Amino acid sequence: CATSSATEVTQYF.